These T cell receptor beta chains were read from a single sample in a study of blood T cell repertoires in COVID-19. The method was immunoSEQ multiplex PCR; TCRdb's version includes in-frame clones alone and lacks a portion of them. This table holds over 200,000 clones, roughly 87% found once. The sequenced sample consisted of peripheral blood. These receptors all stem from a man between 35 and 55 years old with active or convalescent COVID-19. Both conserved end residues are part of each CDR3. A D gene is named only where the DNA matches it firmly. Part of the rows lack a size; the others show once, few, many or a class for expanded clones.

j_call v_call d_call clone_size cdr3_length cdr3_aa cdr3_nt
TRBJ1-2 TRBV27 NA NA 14 CASSPRGLNYGYTF TGTGCCAGCAGTCCGCGCGGGTTAAACTATGGCTACACCTTC
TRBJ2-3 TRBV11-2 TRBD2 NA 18 CASSLGRLAGGTTDTQYF TGTGCCAGCAGCTTAGGACGGCTGGCGGGAGGGACCACAGATACGCAGTATTTT
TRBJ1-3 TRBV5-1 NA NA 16 CASSSETPGTGNTIYF TGCGCCAGCAGCTCGGAAACACCAGGGACTGGAAACACCATATATTTT
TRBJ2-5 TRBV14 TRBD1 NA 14 CASSHGTVQETQYF TGTGCCAGCAGCCACGGGACAGTCCAAGAGACCCAGTACTTC
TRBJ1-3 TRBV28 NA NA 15 CASSLLSGSGNTIYF TGTGCCAGCAGTTTATTGTCAGGCTCTGGAAACACCATATATTTT
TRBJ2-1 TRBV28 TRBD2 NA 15 CASIGAGVSYNEQFF TGTGCCAGCATCGGAGCGGGAGTTAGCTACAATGAGCAGTTCTTC
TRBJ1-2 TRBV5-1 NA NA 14 CASSLRDSSYGYTF TGCGCCAGCAGCTTACGGGACTCGAGCTATGGCTACACCTTC
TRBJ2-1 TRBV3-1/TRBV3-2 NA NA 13 CASSPRSPNEQFF TGTGCCAGCAGCCCGCGGTCCCCTAATGAGCAGTTCTTC
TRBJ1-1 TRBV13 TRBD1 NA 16 CASSSRDRIVNTEAFF TGTGCCAGCAGCTCCAGGGACAGGATAGTGAACACTGAAGCTTTCTTT
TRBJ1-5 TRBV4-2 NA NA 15 CASSQASGGNQPQHF TGTGCCAGCAGCCAAGCGAGTGGTGGCAATCAGCCCCAGCATTTT
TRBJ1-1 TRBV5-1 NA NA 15 CASRGGGRLNTEAFF TGCGCCAGCAGGGGCGGCGGGCGATTGAACACTGAAGCTTTCTTT
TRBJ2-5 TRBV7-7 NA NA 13 CASSLSGEETQYF TGTGCTAGCAGCTTATCAGGGGAGGAGACCCAGTACTTC
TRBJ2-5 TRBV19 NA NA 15 CASKRRSRGPETQYF TGTGCCAGTAAGAGGCGGAGTAGGGGCCCCGAGACCCAGTACTTC
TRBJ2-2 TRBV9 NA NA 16 CASSVLDRPNTGELFF TGTGCCAGCAGCGTACTTGACAGGCCAAACACCGGGGAGCTGTTTTTT
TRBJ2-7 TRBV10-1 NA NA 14 CASNSGLTPYEQYF TGCGCCAGCAATAGTGGACTCACCCCCTACGAGCAGTACTTC
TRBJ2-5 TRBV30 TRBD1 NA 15 CAWSRGTGFAETQYF TGTGCCTGGAGTCGCGGGACAGGGTTCGCCGAGACCCAGTACTTC
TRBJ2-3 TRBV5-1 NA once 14 CASSSGGAEDTQYF TGCGCCAGCAGCTCGGGGGGCGCAGAAGATACGCAGTATTTT
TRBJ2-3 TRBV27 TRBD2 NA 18 CASSFLFSGLAGPDTQYF TGTGCCAGCAGTTTTCTTTTTTCCGGACTAGCGGGTCCAGATACGCAGTATTTT
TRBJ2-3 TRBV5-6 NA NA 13 CASSFRTGDTQYF TGTGCCAGCAGCTTCCGAACGGGAGATACGCAGTATTTT
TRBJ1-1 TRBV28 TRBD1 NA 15 CASSPASDRETEAFF TGTGCCAGCAGCCCAGCCTCGGACAGGGAAACTGAAGCTTTCTTT
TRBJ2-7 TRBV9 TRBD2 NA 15 CASSATPSGTYEQYF TGTGCCAGCAGCGCTACTCCTAGCGGGACGTACGAGCAGTACTTC
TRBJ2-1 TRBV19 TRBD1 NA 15 CASSIDRGQMREQFF TGTGCCAGTAGTATTGACAGGGGTCAGATGAGAGAGCAGTTCTTC
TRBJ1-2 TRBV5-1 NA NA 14 CASSLAPGASGYTF TGCGCCAGCAGCTTGGCTCCGGGTGCGTCTGGCTACACCTTC
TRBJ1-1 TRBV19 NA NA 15 CASSTSGTLNTEAFF TGTGCCAGTAGTACTTCCGGGACATTGAACACTGAAGCTTTCTTT
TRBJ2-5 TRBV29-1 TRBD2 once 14 CSGKLAGVRETQYF TGCAGCGGGAAGCTAGCGGGGGTTAGAGAGACCCAGTACTTC
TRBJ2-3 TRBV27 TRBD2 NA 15 CASSLLAGVIDTQYF TGTGCCAGCAGTTTACTAGCGGGAGTCATAGATACGCAGTATTTT